The subject of this entry is one T cell receptor (beta chain). The target antigen is unknown. These data are taken from a study of cytomegalovirus exposure and HLA in healthy donors. Whole-study results and caveats: Reportedly, TCR beta sequences accurately predicted HLA-A and HLA-B alleles in most subjects. It was assumed in the presence/absence analyses that sequencing depth was roughly uniform across donors. Later analysis showed TCR association rates varying by HLA locus, highest for DRB1 and lowest for HLA-C. Specificity for CMV antigens was confirmed in vitro for three of the CMV-associated chains.

Looked up from germline, CDR1 is SGHNT and CDR2 is YYREEE (reference sequence). CDR3 size: 15 residues. V lost 4 bases and J lost 2; bases outside the gene matches: 4. PCR amplification relied on 60 Vbeta primers (plus 13 Jbeta primers). Using immunoSEQ multiplex PCR, the repertoire was profiled, and TCRdb retains in-frame clones only, with some absent. This table holds over 150,000 clones, around 79% found once. The receptor comes from a man in his late teens or twenties in good health and CMV-seronegative. This rearrangement joins TRBV5-4 to TRBJ2-3, with 10 nucleotides matching TRBD2. Sequenced input: PBMCs. This CDR3 reads CASSRSGGYTDTQYF. In DNA, the CDR3 is TGTGCCAGCAGCCGTAGCGGGGGGTACACAGATACGCAGTATTTT.